The T cell receptor (beta chain) described here comes from a study of T cells expressing NK-cell markers (dated by TCRdb to 2020 to 2022). In the study overall: Three sorted T-cell subsets (CD3+CD56+NKG2C+, CD3+CD56+NKG2C- and CD3+CD56-NKG2C+) from under ten donors had their TCR beta-chain repertoires profiled. All eight donors whose samples were sequenced were randomly selected healthy volunteers, three of them men and five women. Among the eight sequenced donors, only one was HCMV-seronegative, while the other seven were HCMV-seropositive. The libraries were sequenced on Illumina HiSeq 2000/2500, MiSeq or NextSeq, producing 2 x 150 bp reads.

What the work shows at the level of the full study, not this receptor alone: Those dominant clonotypes were again the most abundant among CD3+CD56-NKG2C+ cells in a few donors, at about 25-60.1%. Whether the expanded NKG2C-expressing T cell clones were specific for HCMV antigens was left unclear. In roughly six donors, the dominant CD3+CD56+NKG2C+ clonotypes ranked among the top 10 CD8+ clonotypes, making up roughly 1.0-7.0% of CD8+ T cells.

Note on this clonotype: The target of this receptor is not known.

HCMV-specific IgG was detected in serum with a commercial ELISA kit to determine HCMV serostatus. Peripheral blood mononuclear cells were isolated from blood by Ficoll density gradient centrifugation. From its cysteine to its phenylalanine, the CDR3 spans 14 amino acids. DNA is not on record. The germline V gene provides CDR1 MDHEN and CDR2 SYDVKM. Sequencing relied on an Illumina HiSeq 2000. The TCR beta cDNA libraries were made using 5'RACE template switching, a step that added both a universal primer site and unique molecular identifiers. cDNA synthesis was primed from the TCR beta constant segment, followed by two successive PCR amplification steps. In the paper's pipeline: MIGEC was used to demultiplex reads and group reads by UMI, and MiTCR was used to assemble and quantify clonotypes. Only TCR cDNA sequences supported by at least two reads were kept to exclude erroneous sequences. The tcR package was used for downstream repertoire analysis, and clonotypes were matched across fractions by CDR3 nucleotide sequence plus V segment. Antigen specificity was annotated against VDJdb with VDJmatch, allowing one amino acid substitution in CDR3. The reads went through TCRdb reprocessing, and each CDR3 protein sequence gets one entry with no DNA. Clone size and V and J calls follow TCRdb, not the original study. The table for this sample shows over 14,000 distinct CDR3 sequences. Around 50% of the sample comes from the top ten.

The source material was blood T cells: a sorted CD56 or NKG2C T cell subset, CD4+ or CD8+ T cells, or bulk PBMC T cells (not recorded which). The V and J segments used are TRBV28 and TRBJ2-4; TCRdb's assignment of TRBD2 cannot be checked, as there is no DNA. The sequence came from a man aged 18 to 69 in good health. The CDR3 corresponds to CASSSGSAKNIQYF.